One T cell receptor beta chain is described in this entry. In the original analysis: From reference gene primer amplification, estimates of nucleated cell counts were derived. The protocol was immunoSEQ multiplex PCR, while the TCRdb copy is restricted to in-frame clones and leaves out a portion. The V and J calls and clone size come from that table; D and trimming were worked out from the DNA. This sample has roughly 260,000 clones, with 87% found just once. The sample belongs to a study of blood T cell repertoires in COVID-19. Study background: Acute and convalescent COVID-19 specimens originated in the United States, Italy and Spain. PBMCs, B-cell-depleted T cells, or T cells provided the cDNA or gDNA that made up the material.

The source material was peripheral blood. This receptor was identified in a woman in her forties or fifties with acute or convalescent COVID-19.

The CDR3 DNA reads TGTGCCAGCAGTGTGGGGACAGGGGGAAACACCGGGGAGCTGTTTTTT. Translating gives CASSVGTGGNTGELFF. The chain carries TRBV2 and TRBJ2-2; 11 positions agree with TRBD1. V was pared by 4 bases and J by 2 bases, with 3 bases of the junction left unmatched. This CDR3 is 16 amino acids long. Germline V lookup: CDR1 SNHLY, CDR2 FYNNEI.